Below, 31 T cell receptor beta chains from the same sample are listed, as sequenced in a study of T cell responses to AZD1222 COVID-19 vaccine. TCRdb's copy holds only in-frame clones and misses some; the assay was immunoSEQ multiplex PCR. The sample has 50,000 to 85,000 clones; around 79% are singletons. The specimen comprised peripheral blood, sampled on day 0 of MenACWY control vaccination. The receptors here all came from an adult in good health.

The gene calls are TRBV4-1 and TRBJ2-5; TRBD2 is a possible D gene (6 bases). The CDR3 is 13 residues long. V lost 4 bases and J 4 bases, leaving 10 bases between the germline ends. Germline V gene data show CDR1 as MGHRA and CDR2 as YSYEKL. In nucleotides, the CDR3 is TGCGCCAGCAGCCGAGGAGGGTCAGAGACCCAGTACTTC. This translates into CASSRGGSETQYF.

The chain is built from TRBV29-1 and TRBJ2-1, with 7 bases matching TRBD1. V was pared by 4 bases and J by 7 bases, with 13 bases of the junction left unmatched. Germline V lookup: CDR1 SQVTM, CDR2 ANQGSEA. CDR3 length: 15 amino acids. The CDR3 coding sequence is TGCAGCGTTGGCCTGGGAACAGGGGTACAGAATGAGCAGTTCTTC. Amino acid sequence: CSVGLGTGVQNEQFF.

The chain joins TRBV7-3 to TRBJ1-6, with D perhaps matching TRBD1 (5 bases). Germline CDR1 is SGHTA and CDR2 is FQGTGA. This CDR3 contains 14 residues. Trimming took 0 bases from V and 10 from J, leaving 10 bases between them. Here the CDR3 DNA reads TGTGCCAGCAGCTTAACGGGCAGGGACTCACCCCTCCACTTT. Translating it yields CASSLTGRDSPLHF.

The genes are TRBV30 and TRBJ2-1, with a tentative D call TRBD2 (5 bases). The CDR3 loop spans 13 amino acids. The germline V and J ends were trimmed by 1 base and 7 bases, with 11 bases remaining between them. Per the germline V gene, CDR1 is GTSNPN and CDR2 is SVGIG (reference sequence). The CDR3 sequence is CAWSAGLTNEQFF. CDR3 sequence (DNA): TGTGCCTGGAGTGCGGGATTGACAAATGAGCAGTTCTTC.

J is TRBJ2-3 and V is TRBV14, with 10 nucleotides matching TRBD2. CDR1 is SGHDN, CDR2 FVKESK, per germline. This CDR3 is 16 amino acids long. Trimming took 2 bases from V and 1 from J; bases not matched to a gene: 3. The CDR3 nucleotides read TGTGCCAGCAGCCAACGACTAGCGGGCCGCACAGATACGCAGTATTTT. This codes for CASSQRLAGRTDTQYF.

The genes are TRBV29-1 and TRBJ2-1, with D perhaps matching TRBD2 (6 bases). Deletions cut 7 bases from V and 4 bases from J, with 20 bases between. CDR1 SQVTM and CDR2 ANQGSEA come from the germline V gene. The CDR3 is 15 residues long. The CDR3 bases are TGCAGCGGGGTTCTCAATAGCGGTTATTACAATGAGCAGTTCTTC. Translating it yields CSGVLNSGYYNEQFF.

The rearrangement uses TRBV2 and TRBJ2-3; the D gene is possibly TRBD2 (6 bases). Germline assignment: CDR1 SNHLY and CDR2 FYNNEI. The V and J ends lost 5 bases and 0 bases respectively, with 12 bases between them. The CDR3 totals 15 residues. CDR3 region: CASSRGLFSTDTQYF. CDR3 nucleotide sequence: TGTGCCAGCAGTAGAGGACTATTCAGCACAGATACGCAGTATTTT.

V is TRBV20-1 and J is TRBJ1-2; D not resolved. Trimming removed 4 bases from V and 8 bases from J, with 11 bases in between. Germline CDR1 reads DFQATT; CDR2 reads SNEGSKA (reference sequence). This CDR3 is 11 amino acids long. The CDR3 loop is CSATSGRGYTF. The CDR3 DNA reads as TGCAGTGCTACATCCGGGAGGGGCTACACCTTC.

The CDR3 DNA is TGTGCCAGCAGGGTGGGACAGGGTGGCAATCAGCCCCAGCATTTT. Translating gives CASRVGQGGNQPQHF. This chain uses TRBV6-5 with TRBJ1-5, with 9 positions matching TRBD1. Trimming removed 6 bases from V and 2 bases from J; junction bases left unmatched: 5. This CDR3 spans 15 amino acids. Germline V CDR1 and CDR2: MNHEY, SVGAGI.

The chain combines TRBV29-1 with TRBJ1-2; TRBD1 matches at 7 bases. The J segment lost 8 bases and the V segment lost 4 bases, leaving 10 bases of the junction unmatched. Germline CDR1 reads SQVTM; CDR2 reads ANQGSEA. The CDR3 length is 13 residues. For the CDR3, the DNA is TGCAGCGTTGGGGACAGCTGGTTATGGGGCTACACCTTC. This sequence encodes CSVGDSWLWGYTF.

V and J are TRBV5-4 and TRBJ2-5, with a weak D call TRBD2 (6 bases). CDR3 length: 14 residues. Germline V gene data show CDR1 as SGHNT and CDR2 as YYREEE (reference sequence). The V gene lost 1 base and the J gene lost 4 bases, with 11 bases spanning the gap. The CDR3 coding sequence is TGTGCCAGCAGCTTGAGTGGGGGGTTAGAGACCCAGTACTTC. Translation: CASSLSGGLETQYF.

The V gene is TRBV5-1, the J gene TRBJ1-2; D is ambiguous. Germline V gene sequence: CDR1 SGHRS, CDR2 YFSETQ. The CDR3 spans 14 residues. Trimming took off 0 bases at V and 2 bases at J, with 8 bases between the two ends. The CDR3, as DNA: TGCGCCAGCAGCTTGGTTGGAGGAAACTATGGCTACACCTTC. Protein sequence: CASSLVGGNYGYTF. Using reference TRBV5-1 and TRBJ1-2 for the parts outside the CDR3, the full variable domain is KAGVTQTPRYLIKTRGQQVTLSCSPISGHRSVSWYQQTPGQGLQFLFEYFSETQRNKGNFPGRFSGRQFSNSRSEMNVSTLELGDSALYLCASSLVGGNYGYTFGSGTRLTVV.

The V call is TRBV5-6, the J call TRBJ2-5; TRBD2 is a possible D gene (6 bases). V lost 2 bases, J lost 5 bases, and 10 bases lay in between. Germline values: CDR1 SGHDT, CDR2 YYEEEE. This CDR3 comprises 13 residues. Here the CDR3 reads CASSLPAGETQYF. CDR3 nucleotide sequence: TGTGCCAGCAGCTTACCGGCGGGGGAGACCCAGTACTTC.

This clone was counted only a few times. The V call is TRBV20-1, the J call TRBJ2-7; D is ambiguous. Trimming removed 3 bases at V and 0 bases at J, with 9 bases between. The CDR3 has 13 residues. Germline V gene data show CDR1 as DFQATT and CDR2 as SNEGSKA (reference sequence). CDR3: CSASRGYSYEQYF. CDR3 DNA sequence: TGCAGTGCTAGTCGTGGGTACTCCTACGAGCAGTACTTC.

The V call is TRBV5-1, the J call TRBJ2-1, with 11 positions matching TRBD2. CDR3 length: 15 amino acids. The germline gives CDR1 SGHRS, CDR2 YFSETQ. V was clipped by 2 bases and J by 4 bases; unmatched bases: 2. This CDR3 reads CASSLLAGAYNEQFF. In DNA form, the CDR3 reads TGCGCCAGCAGCTTACTAGCGGGGGCGTACAATGAGCAGTTCTTC.

This clone was seen more than once but under ten times. As DNA, the CDR3 is TGTGCCAGCAGTTGGTCCCGGGACAGGGCGGCAGATACGCAGTATTTT. Translation gives CASSWSRDRAADTQYF. The rearrangement joins TRBV2 to TRBJ2-3, with 9 bases fitting TRBD1. Trimming at V came to 5 bases and at J to 4 bases, leaving 10 bases not matched to a gene. The CDR3 extends over 16 amino acids. Germline CDR1 reads SNHLY; CDR2 reads FYNNEI.

V and J are TRBV5-5 and TRBJ2-2; the match to TRBD2 covers 13 bases. Germline V gene lookup returns CDR1 SGHKS and CDR2 YYEKEE (reference sequence). This CDR3 is 18 amino acids long. V dropped 1 base and J dropped 8; count of bases not matched to a gene: 11. The DNA of the CDR3 is TGTGCCAGCAGCTTGACCCTTACTAGCGGGGGGGCAAGTGGGGAGCTGTTTTTT. Its translation is CASSLTLTSGGASGELFF.

This chain uses TRBV6-2 or TRBV6-3 with TRBJ2-2, with TRBD1 identical over 7 bases. J was trimmed by 6 bases and V by 4 bases; bases with no gene match: 8. The CDR3 is 15 residues long. The germline V gene encodes CDR1 MNHEY and CDR2 SVGEGT. This CDR3 reads CASSSKQGFAGELFF. DNA for the CDR3: TGTGCCAGCAGTTCGAAACAGGGGTTCGCCGGGGAGCTGTTTTTT.

The chain links TRBV5-1 to TRBJ2-3; 7 bases agree with TRBD1. Germline V CDR1 and CDR2: SGHRS, YFSETQ. With V trimmed by 4 bases and J by 4 bases, 12 bases remained unmatched. The CDR3 sequence is 16 residues long. CDR3 loop: CASSPPDRIGADTQYF. CDR3 DNA: TGCGCCAGCAGCCCTCCGGACAGGATCGGGGCAGATACGCAGTATTTT.

V and J are TRBV9 and TRBJ1-3; D is ambiguous. Trimming stripped 2 bases from V and 7 bases from J, with 16 bases between. The CDR3 length is 15 residues. CDR1 and CDR2 from the germline V gene are SGDLS and YYNGEE. CDR3 in amino acids: CASSVLSEPANTIYF. Written as DNA, the CDR3 is TGTGCCAGCAGCGTTCTTTCAGAGCCTGCGAACACCATATATTTT.

This clone was seen just once. This rearrangement joins TRBV28 to TRBJ1-2; weak D call: TRBD1 (6 bases). V shed 6 bases and J shed 0 bases, with 14 bases lying between them. Germline CDR1 reads MDHEN; CDR2 reads SYDVKM. CDR3 size: 15 residues. The CDR3 region is CASRSPQGSNYGYTF. CDR3 DNA sequence: TGTGCCAGCAGATCACCCCAGGGGTCTAACTATGGCTACACCTTC.

This clone is a singleton in its sample. This chain joins TRBV19 and TRBJ1-2; maybe TRBD1 (5 bases). V lost 0 bases, J lost 6 bases, and 14 bases lay in between. The CDR3 is 15 amino acids. CDR1 LNHDA and CDR2 SQIVND come from the germline V gene (reference sequence). The CDR3 coding sequence is TGTGCCAGTAGTATAGATGGGGCAGCAGGGAATGGCTACACCTTC. Translation: CASSIDGAAGNGYTF.

The V gene is TRBV5-1, the J gene TRBJ1-2, with TRBD1 matching 8 bases. CDR3 length equals 15 residues. Germline assignment: CDR1 SGHRS and CDR2 YFSETQ. The V and J ends lost 3 bases and 6 bases, in that order; junction bases with no gene match: 10. The CDR3 DNA reads as TGCGCCAGCAGCTCCAATTGGCAGGGGGCCCATGGCTACACCTTC. Translated, it gives CASSSNWQGAHGYTF.

The rearrangement uses TRBV28 and TRBJ2-7; D is unresolved. Germline-derived CDR1 and CDR2 are MDHEN and SYDVKM. V was pared by 2 bases and J by 1 base, with 12 bases between. The CDR3 totals 15 residues. The CDR3 spells CASSLGSTGSYEQYF. The DNA for the CDR3 is TGTGCCAGCAGTTTAGGATCAACCGGATCCTACGAGCAGTACTTC.

The chain has TRBV19 and TRBJ1-4, with D possibly being TRBD1 (5 bases). V gave up 4 bases and J gave up 0 bases, with 9 bases separating them. Per germline, CDR1 LNHDA and CDR2 SQIVND (reference sequence). This CDR3 has 15 residues. The CDR3 DNA sequence: TGTGCCAGTAGTACCGGGACGGCAACTAATGAAAAACTGTTTTTT. Translated, it gives CASSTGTATNEKLFF.

V gene TRBV30 combines with J gene TRBJ2-7; D assignment may be TRBD1 or TRBD2 (5 bases each). CDR3 length equals 14 residues. The germline V gene has CDR1 GTSNPN and CDR2 SVGIG (reference sequence). Trimming took 0 bases from V and 6 from J, leaving 15 bases between them. The CDR3 nucleotides are TGTGCCTGGAGTGTAAACCGGGGCAATTCCGAGCAGTACTTC. The encoded protein is CAWSVNRGNSEQYF.

The V gene is TRBV9, the J gene TRBJ1-1; possibly TRBD1 for D (5 bases). The V end lost 2 bases, the J end lost 3 bases, and 11 bases lay between the germline ends. Germline V gene data show CDR1 as SGDLS and CDR2 as YYNGEE. CDR3 length: 14 amino acids. CDR3 bases: TGTGCCAGCAGCGTCCGCCAGACAGACACTGAAGCTTTCTTT. It specifies CASSVRQTDTEAFF. The variable domain in full, with the rest retrieved from reference TRBV9 and TRBJ1-1, is DSGVTQTPKHLITATGQRVTLRCSPRSGDLSVYWYQQSLDQGLQFLIQYYNGEERAKGNILERFSAQQFPDLHSELNLSSLELGDSALYFCASSVRQTDTEAFFGQGTRLTVV.

The genes are TRBV3-1 (or the pseudogene TRBV3-2) and TRBJ2-7; no clear D gene. CDR1 LGHDT and CDR2 YNNKEL come from the germline V gene (reference sequence). Trimming shortened V by 1 base and J by 9 bases, and 10 bases separated the two germline ends. The CDR3 runs to 12 residues. The chain's CDR3 is CASSQGDVAQYF. In nucleotides, the CDR3 is TGTGCCAGCAGCCAAGGGGATGTCGCGCAGTACTTC.

The chain is built from TRBV5-6 and TRBJ2-7; 10 positions match TRBD1. Germline V gene lookup returns CDR1 SGHDT and CDR2 YYEEEE. The CDR3 is 11 residues long. DNA of the CDR3: TGTGCCAGCAGCCTTAGGACAGGGGGTTTCGTC. This codes for CASSLRTGGFV.

The genes are TRBV5-1 and TRBJ2-7, with D hard to call. V was trimmed by 4 bases and J by 3 bases, leaving 14 bases between them. The V gene's germline CDR1 is SGHRS and CDR2 YFSETQ. This CDR3 region has 14 residues. CDR3 bases: TGCGCCAGCAGCCAAGCCATAGCCGGCTACGAGCAGTACTTC. Its protein product is CASSQAIAGYEQYF.

V and J are TRBV29-1 and TRBJ1-2, with D possibly TRBD1 on 5 matching bases. Between the trimmed V and J ends, which lost 5 bases and 2 bases, there was a span of 12 bases. This CDR3 contains 13 residues. Looked up from germline, CDR1 is SQVTM and CDR2 is ANQGSEA. Here the CDR3 reads CSVQGPGNYGYTF. CDR3 DNA: TGCAGCGTTCAAGGGCCAGGGAACTATGGCTACACCTTC.